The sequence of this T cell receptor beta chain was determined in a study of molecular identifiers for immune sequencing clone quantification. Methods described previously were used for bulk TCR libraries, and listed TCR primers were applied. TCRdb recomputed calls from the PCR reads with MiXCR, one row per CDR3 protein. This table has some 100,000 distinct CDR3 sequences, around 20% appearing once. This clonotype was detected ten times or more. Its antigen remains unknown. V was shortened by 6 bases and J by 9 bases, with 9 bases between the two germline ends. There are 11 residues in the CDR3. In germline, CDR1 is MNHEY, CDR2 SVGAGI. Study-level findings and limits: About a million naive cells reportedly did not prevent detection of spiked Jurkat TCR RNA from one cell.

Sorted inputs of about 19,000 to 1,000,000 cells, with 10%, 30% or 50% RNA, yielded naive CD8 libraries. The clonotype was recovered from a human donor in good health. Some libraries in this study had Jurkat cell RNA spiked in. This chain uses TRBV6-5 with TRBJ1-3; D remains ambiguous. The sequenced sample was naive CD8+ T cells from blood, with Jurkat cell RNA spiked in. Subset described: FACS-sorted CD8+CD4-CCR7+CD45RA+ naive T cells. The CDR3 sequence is CASRTLSTIYF. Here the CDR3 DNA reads TGTGCCAGCAGGACGCTGAGCACCATATATTTT.